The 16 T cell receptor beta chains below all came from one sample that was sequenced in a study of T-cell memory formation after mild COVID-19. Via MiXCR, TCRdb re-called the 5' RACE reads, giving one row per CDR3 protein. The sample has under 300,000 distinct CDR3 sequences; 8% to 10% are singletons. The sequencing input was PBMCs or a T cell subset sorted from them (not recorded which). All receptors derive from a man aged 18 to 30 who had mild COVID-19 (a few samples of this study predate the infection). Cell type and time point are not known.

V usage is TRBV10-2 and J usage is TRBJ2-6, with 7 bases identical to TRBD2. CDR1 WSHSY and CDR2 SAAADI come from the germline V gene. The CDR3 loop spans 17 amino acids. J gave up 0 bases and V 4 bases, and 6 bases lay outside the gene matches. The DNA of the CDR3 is TGCGCCAGCAGTGGTGGGGGGACTAACTCTGGGGCCAACGTCCTGACTTTC. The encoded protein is CASSGGGTNSGANVLTF.

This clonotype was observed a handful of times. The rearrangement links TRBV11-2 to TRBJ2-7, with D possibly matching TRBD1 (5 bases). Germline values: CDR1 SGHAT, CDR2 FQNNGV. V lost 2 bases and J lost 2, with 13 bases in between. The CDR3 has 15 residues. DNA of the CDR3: TGTGCCAGCAGCTTATTGAAGGGGTCCCCCTACGAGCAGTACTTC. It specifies CASSLLKGSPYEQYF.

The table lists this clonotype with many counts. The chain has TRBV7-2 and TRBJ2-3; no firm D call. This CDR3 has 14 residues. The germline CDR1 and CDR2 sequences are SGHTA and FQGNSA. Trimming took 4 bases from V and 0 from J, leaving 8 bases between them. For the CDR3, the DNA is TGTGCCAGCAGCTGGTCAGATAGCACAGATACGCAGTATTTT. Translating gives CASSWSDSTDTQYF.

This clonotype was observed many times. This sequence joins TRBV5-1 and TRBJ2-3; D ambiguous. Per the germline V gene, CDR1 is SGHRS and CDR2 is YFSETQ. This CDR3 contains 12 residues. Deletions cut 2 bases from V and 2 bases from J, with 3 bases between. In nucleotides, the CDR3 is TGCGCCAGCAGCTTCCCCACAGATACGCAGTATTTT. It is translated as CASSFPTDTQYF.

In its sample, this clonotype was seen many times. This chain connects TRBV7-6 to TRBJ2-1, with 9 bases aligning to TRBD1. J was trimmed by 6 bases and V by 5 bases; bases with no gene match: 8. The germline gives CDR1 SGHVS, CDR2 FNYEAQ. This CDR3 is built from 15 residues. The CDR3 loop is CASSNRDRVGNEQFF. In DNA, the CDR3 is TGTGCCAGCAGCAACCGGGACAGGGTCGGCAATGAGCAGTTCTTC.

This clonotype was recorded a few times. For the CDR3, the DNA is TGTGCCGTATTCTACTATGGCTACACCTTC. Its protein is CAVFYYGYTF. V and J are TRBV28 and TRBJ1-2; unclear D gene. The V end was cut by 11 bases, the J end by 3 bases, with 7 bases between. This CDR3 is 10 amino acids long. Germline values: CDR1 MDHEN, CDR2 SYDVKM.

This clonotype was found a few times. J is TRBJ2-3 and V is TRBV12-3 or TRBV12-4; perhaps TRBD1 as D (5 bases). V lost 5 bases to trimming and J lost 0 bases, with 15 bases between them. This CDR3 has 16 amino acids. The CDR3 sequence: CASSGAPRVSTDTQYF. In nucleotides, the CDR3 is TGTGCCAGCAGTGGGGCCCCCCGGGTGAGCACAGATACGCAGTATTTT.

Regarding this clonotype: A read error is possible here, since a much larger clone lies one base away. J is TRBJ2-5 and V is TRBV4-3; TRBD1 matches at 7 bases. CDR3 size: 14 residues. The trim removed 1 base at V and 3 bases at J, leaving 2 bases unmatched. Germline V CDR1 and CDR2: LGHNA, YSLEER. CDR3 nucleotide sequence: TGCGCCAGCAGCCAAGCGACAGGGAAAGAGACCCAGTACTTC. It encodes CASSQATGKETQYF.

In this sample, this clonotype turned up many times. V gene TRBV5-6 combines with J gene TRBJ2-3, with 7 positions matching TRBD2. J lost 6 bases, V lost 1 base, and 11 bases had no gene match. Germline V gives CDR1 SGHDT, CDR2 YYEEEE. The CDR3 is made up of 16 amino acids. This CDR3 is CASSLLVGGTGDTQYF. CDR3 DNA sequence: TGTGCCAGCAGCTTGTTGGTCGGGGGGACGGGCGATACGCAGTATTTT.

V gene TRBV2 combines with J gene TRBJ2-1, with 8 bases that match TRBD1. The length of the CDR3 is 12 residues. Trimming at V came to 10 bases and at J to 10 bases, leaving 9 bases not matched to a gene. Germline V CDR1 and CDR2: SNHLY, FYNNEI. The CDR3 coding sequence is TGTGCCATCTGGACAGGGATGACCGAGCAGTTCTTC. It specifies CAIWTGMTEQFF.

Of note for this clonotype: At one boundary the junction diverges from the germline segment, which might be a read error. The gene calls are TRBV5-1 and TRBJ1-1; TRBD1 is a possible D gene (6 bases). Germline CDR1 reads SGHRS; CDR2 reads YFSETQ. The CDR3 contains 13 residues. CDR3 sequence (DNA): TGCGCCAGCACCTTGGACAGGAACACTGAAGCTTTCTTT. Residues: CASTLDRNTEAFF.

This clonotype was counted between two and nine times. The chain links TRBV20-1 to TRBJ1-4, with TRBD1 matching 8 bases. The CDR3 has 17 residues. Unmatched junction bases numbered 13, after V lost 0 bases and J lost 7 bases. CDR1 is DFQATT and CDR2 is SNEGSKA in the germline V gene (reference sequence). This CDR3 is CSARDLQGEGFGEKLFF. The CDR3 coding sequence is TGCAGTGCTAGAGACCTACAGGGGGAAGGGTTCGGTGAAAAACTGTTTTTT.

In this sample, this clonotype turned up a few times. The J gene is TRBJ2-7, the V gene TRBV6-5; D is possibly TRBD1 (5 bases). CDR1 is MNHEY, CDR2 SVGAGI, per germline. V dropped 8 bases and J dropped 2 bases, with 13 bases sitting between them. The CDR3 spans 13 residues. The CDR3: CASGRVQAYEQYF. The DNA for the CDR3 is TGTGCCAGCGGCAGGGTCCAGGCCTACGAGCAGTACTTC.

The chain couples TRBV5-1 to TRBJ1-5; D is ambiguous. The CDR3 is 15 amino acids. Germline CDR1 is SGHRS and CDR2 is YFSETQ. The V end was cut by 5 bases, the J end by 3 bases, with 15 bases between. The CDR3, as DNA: TGCGCCAGCAGATACGGGGTTGGGGACAATCAGCCCCAGCATTTT. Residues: CASRYGVGDNQPQHF. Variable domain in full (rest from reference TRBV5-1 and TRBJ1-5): KAGVTQTPRYLIKTRGQQVTLSCSPISGHRSVSWYQQTPGQGLQFLFEYFSETQRNKGNFPGRFSGRQFSNSRSEMNVSTLELGDSALYLCASRYGVGDNQPQHFGDGTRLSIL.

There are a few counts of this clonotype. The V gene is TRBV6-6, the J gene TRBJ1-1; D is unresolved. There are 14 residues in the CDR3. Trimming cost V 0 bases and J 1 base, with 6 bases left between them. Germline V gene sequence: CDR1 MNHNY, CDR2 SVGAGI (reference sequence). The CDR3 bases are TGTGCCAGCAGTTACTCAGCACAGAACACTGAAGCTTTCTTT. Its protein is CASSYSAQNTEAFF.

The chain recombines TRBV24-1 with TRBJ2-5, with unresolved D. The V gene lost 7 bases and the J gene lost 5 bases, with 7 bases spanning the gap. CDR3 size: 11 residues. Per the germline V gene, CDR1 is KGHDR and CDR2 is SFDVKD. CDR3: CATSHLETQYF. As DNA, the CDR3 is TGTGCCACCAGCCACCTGGAGACCCAGTACTTC.